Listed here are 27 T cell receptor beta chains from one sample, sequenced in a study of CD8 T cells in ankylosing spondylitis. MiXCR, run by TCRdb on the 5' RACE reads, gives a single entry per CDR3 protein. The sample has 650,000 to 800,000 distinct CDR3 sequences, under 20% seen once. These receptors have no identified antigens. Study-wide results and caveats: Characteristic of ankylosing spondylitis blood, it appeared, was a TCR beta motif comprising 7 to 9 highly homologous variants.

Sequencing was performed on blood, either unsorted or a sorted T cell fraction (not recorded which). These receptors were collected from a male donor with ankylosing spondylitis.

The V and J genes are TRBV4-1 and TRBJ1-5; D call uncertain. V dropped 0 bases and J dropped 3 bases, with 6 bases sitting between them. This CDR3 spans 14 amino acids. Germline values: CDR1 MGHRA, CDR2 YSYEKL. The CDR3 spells CASSQEFANQPQHF. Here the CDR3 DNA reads TGCGCCAGCAGCCAAGAATTCGCCAATCAGCCCCAGCATTTT.

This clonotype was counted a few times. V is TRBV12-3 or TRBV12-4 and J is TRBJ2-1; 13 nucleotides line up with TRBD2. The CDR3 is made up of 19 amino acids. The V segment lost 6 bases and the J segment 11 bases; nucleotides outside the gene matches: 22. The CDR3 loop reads CASRTTGLAGSMMPLKQFF. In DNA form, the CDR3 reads TGTGCCAGCAGGACCACGGGACTAGCGGGGTCGATGATGCCCCTTAAGCAGTTCTTC.

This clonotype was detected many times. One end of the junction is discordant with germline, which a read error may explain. CDR3 nucleotides: TGTGCCAGCAGGCGAGACACAGATACGCAGTATTTT. This codes for CASRRDTDTQYF. The V and J genes are TRBV5-1 and TRBJ2-3; no reliable D call. This CDR3 contains 12 residues. CDR1 is SGHRS and CDR2 is YFSETQ in the germline V gene. Complete variable domain (other parts from reference TRBV5-1 and TRBJ2-3): KAGVTQTPRYLIKTRGQQVTLSCSPISGHRSVSWYQQTPGQGLQFLFEYFSETQRNKGNFPGRFSGRQFSNSRSEMNVSTLELGDSALYLCASRRDTDTQYFGPGTRLTVL.

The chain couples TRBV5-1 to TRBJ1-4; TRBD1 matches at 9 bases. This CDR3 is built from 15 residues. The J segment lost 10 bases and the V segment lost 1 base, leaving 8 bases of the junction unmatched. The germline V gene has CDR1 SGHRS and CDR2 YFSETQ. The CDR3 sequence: CASSLSGQGLGKLFF. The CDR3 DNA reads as TGCGCCAGCAGCTTGAGCGGACAGGGGTTGGGAAAACTGTTTTTT.

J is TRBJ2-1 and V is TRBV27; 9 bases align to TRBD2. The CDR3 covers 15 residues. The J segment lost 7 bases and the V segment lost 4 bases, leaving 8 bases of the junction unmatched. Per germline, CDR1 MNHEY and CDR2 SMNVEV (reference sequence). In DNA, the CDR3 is TGTGCCAGCAGTTCCCCGGGACTAGCTCGGAATGAGCAGTTCTTC. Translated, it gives CASSSPGLARNEQFF.

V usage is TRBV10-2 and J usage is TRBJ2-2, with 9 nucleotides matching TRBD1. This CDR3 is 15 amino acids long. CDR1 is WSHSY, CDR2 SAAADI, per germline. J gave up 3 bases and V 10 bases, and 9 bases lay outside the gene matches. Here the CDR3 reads CATLYWTGDTGELFF. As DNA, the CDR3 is TGCGCCACCTTATACTGGACAGGGGACACCGGGGAGCTGTTTTTT.

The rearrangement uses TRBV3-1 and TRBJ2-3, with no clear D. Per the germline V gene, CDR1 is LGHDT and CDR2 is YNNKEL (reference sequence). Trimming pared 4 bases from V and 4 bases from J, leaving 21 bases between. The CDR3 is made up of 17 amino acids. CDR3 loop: CASSPHPRAEKADTQYF. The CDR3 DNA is TGTGCCAGCAGCCCGCACCCCCGGGCTGAAAAGGCAGATACGCAGTATTTT.

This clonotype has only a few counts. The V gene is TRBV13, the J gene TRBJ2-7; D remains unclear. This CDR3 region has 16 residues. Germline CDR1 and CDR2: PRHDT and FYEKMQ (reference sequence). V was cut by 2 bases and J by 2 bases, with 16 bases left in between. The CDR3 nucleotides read TGTGCCAGCAGCTTACGTGGTAAACTGGCGACCTACGAGCAGTACTTC. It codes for CASSLRGKLATYEQYF.

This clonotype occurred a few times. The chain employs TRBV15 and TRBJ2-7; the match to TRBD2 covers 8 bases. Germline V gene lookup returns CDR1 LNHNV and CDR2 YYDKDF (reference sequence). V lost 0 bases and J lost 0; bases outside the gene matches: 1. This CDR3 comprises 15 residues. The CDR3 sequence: CATSRESGSSYEQYF. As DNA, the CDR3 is TGTGCCACCAGCAGAGAGAGCGGGAGCTCCTACGAGCAGTACTTC.

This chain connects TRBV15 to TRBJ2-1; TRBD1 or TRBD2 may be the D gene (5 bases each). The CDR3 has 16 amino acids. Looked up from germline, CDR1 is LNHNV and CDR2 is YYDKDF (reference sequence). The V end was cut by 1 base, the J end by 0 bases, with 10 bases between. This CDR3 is CATSRVAGSSYNEQFF. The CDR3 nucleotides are TGTGCCACCAGCAGAGTGGCAGGGAGCTCCTACAATGAGCAGTTCTTC.

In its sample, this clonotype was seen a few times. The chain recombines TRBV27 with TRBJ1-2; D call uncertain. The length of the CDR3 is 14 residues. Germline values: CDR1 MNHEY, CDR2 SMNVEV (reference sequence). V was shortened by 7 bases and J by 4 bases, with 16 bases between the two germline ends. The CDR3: CASTSRPGSYGYTF. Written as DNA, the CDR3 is TGTGCCAGCACGTCCCGCCCCGGGTCCTATGGCTACACCTTC.

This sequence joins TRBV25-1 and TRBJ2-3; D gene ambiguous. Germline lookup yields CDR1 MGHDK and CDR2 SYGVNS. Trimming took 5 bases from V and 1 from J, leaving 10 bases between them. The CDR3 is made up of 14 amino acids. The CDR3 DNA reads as TGTGCCAGCAGTCTCCAGGTCGGCACAGATACGCAGTATTTT. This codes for CASSLQVGTDTQYF.

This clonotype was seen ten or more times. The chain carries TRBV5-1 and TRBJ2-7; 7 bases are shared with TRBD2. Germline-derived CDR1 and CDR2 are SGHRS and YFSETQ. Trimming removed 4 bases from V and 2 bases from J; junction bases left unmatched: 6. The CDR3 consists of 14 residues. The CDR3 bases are TGCGCCAGCAGCGCAAGCGGGGATACCTACGAGCAGTACTTC. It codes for CASSASGDTYEQYF.

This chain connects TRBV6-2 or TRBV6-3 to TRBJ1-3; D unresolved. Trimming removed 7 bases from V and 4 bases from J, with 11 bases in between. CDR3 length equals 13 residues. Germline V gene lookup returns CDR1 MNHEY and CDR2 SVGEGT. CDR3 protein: CASKAGGGNTIYF. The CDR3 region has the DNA TGTGCCAGCAAGGCAGGAGGAGGAAACACCATATATTTT.

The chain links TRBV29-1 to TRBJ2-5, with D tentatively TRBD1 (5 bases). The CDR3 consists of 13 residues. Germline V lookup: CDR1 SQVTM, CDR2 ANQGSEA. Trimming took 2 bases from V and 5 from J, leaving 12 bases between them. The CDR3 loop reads CSVEPQGGETQYF. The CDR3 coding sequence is TGCAGCGTTGAACCCCAGGGCGGTGAGACCCAGTACTTC.

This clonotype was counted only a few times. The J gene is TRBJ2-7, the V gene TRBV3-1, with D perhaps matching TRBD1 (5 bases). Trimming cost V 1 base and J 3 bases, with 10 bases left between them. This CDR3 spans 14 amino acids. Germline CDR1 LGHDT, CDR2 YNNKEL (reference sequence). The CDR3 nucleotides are TGTGCCAGCAGCCAAGGAACAGGCCACTACGAGCAGTACTTC. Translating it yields CASSQGTGHYEQYF.

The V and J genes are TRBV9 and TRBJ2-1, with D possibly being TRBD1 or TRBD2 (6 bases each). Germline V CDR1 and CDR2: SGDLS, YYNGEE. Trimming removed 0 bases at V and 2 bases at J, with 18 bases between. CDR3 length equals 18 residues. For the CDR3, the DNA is TGTGCCAGCAGCGTAGCCCCCATACAGGGCGGGACCTACAATGAGCAGTTCTTC. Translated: CASSVAPIQGGTYNEQFF. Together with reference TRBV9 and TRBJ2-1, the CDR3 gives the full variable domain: DSGVTQTPKHLITATGQRVTLRCSPRSGDLSVYWYQQSLDQGLQFLIQYYNGEERAKGNILERFSAQQFPDLHSELNLSSLELGDSALYFCASSVAPIQGGTYNEQFFGPGTRLTVL.

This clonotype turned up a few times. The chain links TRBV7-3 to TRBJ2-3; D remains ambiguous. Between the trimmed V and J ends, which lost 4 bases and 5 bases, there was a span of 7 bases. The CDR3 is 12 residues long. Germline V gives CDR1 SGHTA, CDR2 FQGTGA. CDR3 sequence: CASSYKGDTQYF. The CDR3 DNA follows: TGTGCCAGCAGCTATAAAGGAGATACGCAGTATTTT.

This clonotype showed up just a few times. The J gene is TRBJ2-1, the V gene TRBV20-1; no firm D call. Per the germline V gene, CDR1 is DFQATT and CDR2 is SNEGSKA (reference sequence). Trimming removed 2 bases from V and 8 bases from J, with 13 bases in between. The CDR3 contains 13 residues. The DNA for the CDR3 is TGCAGTGCTAGATTCGGCAGTGGAGATGAGCAGTTCTTC. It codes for CSARFGSGDEQFF.

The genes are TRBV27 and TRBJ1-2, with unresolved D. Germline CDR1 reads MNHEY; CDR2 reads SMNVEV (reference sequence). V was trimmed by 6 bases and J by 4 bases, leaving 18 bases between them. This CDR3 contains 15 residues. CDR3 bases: TGTGCCAGCAGACGCGTCGGAGGGTCTATCTATGGCTACACCTTC. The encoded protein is CASRRVGGSIYGYTF.

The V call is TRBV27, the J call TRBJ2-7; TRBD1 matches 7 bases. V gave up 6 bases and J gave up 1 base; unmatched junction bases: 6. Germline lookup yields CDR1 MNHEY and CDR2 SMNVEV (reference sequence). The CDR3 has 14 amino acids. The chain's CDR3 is CASRRQGTSYEQYF. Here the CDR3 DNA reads TGTGCCAGCAGGAGACAGGGTACATCCTACGAGCAGTACTTC.

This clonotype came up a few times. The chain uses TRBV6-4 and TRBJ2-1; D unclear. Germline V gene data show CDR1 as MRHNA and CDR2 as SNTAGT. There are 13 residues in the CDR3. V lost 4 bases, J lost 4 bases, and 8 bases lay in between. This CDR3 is CASSATKYNEQFF. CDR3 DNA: TGTGCCAGCAGTGCCACAAAGTACAATGAGCAGTTCTTC.

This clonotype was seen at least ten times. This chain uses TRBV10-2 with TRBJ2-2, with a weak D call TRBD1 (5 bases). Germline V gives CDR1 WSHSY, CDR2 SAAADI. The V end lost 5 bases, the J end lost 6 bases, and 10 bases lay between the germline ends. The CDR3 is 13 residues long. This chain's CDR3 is CASSSVGAGELFF. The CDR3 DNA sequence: TGCGCCAGCAGTAGCGTAGGGGCCGGGGAGCTGTTTTTT.

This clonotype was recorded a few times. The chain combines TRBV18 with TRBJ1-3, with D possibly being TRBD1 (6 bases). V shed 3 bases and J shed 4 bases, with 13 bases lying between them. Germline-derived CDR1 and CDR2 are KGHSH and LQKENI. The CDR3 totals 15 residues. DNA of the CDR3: TGTGCCAGCTCACCCACCGCCAGGGGAGGAAACACCATATATTTT. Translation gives CASSPTARGGNTIYF.

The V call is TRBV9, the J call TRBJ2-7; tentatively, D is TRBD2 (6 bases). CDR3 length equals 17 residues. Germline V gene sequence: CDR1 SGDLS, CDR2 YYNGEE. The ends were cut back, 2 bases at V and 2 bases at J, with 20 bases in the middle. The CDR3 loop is CASSVPPWEVLAYEQYF. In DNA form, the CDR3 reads TGTGCCAGCAGCGTGCCCCCATGGGAGGTGTTGGCCTACGAGCAGTACTTC.

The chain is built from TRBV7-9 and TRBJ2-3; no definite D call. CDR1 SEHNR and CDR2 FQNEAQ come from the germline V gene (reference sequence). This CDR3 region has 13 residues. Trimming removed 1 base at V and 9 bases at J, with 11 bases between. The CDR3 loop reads CASSLVVQSTQYF. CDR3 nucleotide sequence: TGTGCCAGCAGCTTAGTTGTCCAGTCCACGCAGTATTTT.

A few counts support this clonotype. Here the CDR3 DNA reads TGTGCCAGCAGCCACACAGGGTTGGAGTACGAGCAGTACTTC. Residues: CASSHTGLEYEQYF. The J gene is TRBJ2-7, the V gene TRBV3-1; tentative D call: TRBD1 (6 bases). V lost 3 bases and J lost 4, with 13 bases in between. CDR1 and CDR2 from the germline V gene are LGHDT and YNNKEL (reference sequence). This CDR3 has 14 amino acids.